This T cell receptor beta chain was recorded in a study of blood T cell repertoires in COVID-19. As for the study in general: COVID-19 samples, acute and convalescent, were from the United States, Italy and Spain. Sample material is recorded as cDNA or gDNA derived from T cells, B-cell-depleted T cells, or PBMCs.

Authors' methods: Reference gene primer amplification gave estimated nucleated cell counts. Clones were sequenced by immunoSEQ multiplex PCR, and TCRdb holds only the in-frame ones, with some missing. That table gives V, J and clone size, and the DNA gave D and trimming. In the table there are about 280,000 clones, around 86% of which are singletons. The trim removed 2 bases at V and 7 bases at J, leaving 14 bases unmatched. Germline CDR1 LGHNT, CDR2 FRNRAP. CDR3 length equals 18 residues. J is TRBJ2-5 and V is TRBV12-5, with 12 bases identical to TRBD2. The specimen was peripheral blood. The TCR comes from a human donor in a cohort sampled during active COVID-19. CDR3 bases: TGTGCTAGTGGTTTGCCCCCGACTAGCGGGAGCTCTTATACGACCCAGTACTTC. Its translation: CASGLPPTSGSSYTTQYF.